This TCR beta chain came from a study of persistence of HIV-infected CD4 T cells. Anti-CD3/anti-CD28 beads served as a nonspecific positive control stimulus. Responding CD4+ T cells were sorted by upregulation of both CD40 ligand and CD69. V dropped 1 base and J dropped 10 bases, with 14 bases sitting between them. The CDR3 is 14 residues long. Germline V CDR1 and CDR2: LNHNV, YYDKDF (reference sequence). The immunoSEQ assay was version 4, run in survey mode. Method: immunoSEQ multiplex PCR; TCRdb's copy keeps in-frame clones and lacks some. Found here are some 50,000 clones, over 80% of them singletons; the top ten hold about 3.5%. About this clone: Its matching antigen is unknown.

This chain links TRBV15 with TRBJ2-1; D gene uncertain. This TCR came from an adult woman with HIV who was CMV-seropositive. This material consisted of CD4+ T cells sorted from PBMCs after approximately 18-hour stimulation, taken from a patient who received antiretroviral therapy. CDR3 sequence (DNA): TGTGCCACCAGCAGAGGGCACAGCCCGTGGGAGCAGTTCTTC. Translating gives CATSRGHSPWEQFF.